This T cell receptor beta chain emerged from a study of vaccination and CD4 T cells after COVID-19. Overall study: Overlapping peptides covering the spike proteins of SARS-CoV-2, HCoV-NL63, HCoV-OC43 and HCoV-229E were added to stimulate cells.

Germline assignment: CDR1 MNHEY and CDR2 SVGAGI. This CDR3 contains 15 residues. V gave up 3 bases and J gave up 0 bases, with 12 bases separating them. Time point meaning: late sampling 161 to 241 days after vaccination in a few convalescent patients. Treatment here: approximately nine-day PBMC culture with coronavirus spike peptide pools or control peptides (ViraFEST assay). Details on this clonotype: Its antigen remains unknown.

Once obtained from cultured CD4+ T cells, the DNA was sequenced using the Oncomine TCR Beta short-read assay. TCRdb analysed the PCR reads with MiXCR anew, one entry per CDR3 protein. This table has some 16,000 distinct CDR3 sequences, 45% to 65% appearing once. The sequence came from a human donor who had recovered from COVID-19. The source was CD4+ T cells from blood, cultured in vitro, collected about 7 months after SARS-CoV-2 vaccination. The rearrangement links TRBV6-5 to TRBJ2-7; perhaps TRBD2 as D (5 bases). CDR3 residues: CASSYSLADSYEQYF. The CDR3 coding sequence is TGTGCCAGCAGTTATTCTCTAGCAGACTCCTACGAGCAGTACTTC.